This is a list of T cell receptor beta chains from one sample in a study of T cells in Graves' hyperthyroidism and ophthalmopathy. MiXCR, applied by TCRdb to the multiplex PCR reads, yields one record per CDR3 protein. The table has about 350,000 distinct CDR3 sequences, approximately 18% seen once. The sample was blood. The receptors derive from a woman in her thirties or forties with Graves' ophthalmopathy. CDR3s include the opening cysteine and the closing phenylalanine or tryptophan. Each record gives: V gene, J gene, clone size, D gene, CDR3 protein, CDR3 DNA. D genes are given only for firm matches. Clone sizes are given selectively: once, few, many, or a class where the clone is expanded.

v_gene: TRBV7-2; j_gene: TRBJ1-1; abundance: many; d_gene: TRBD1; CDR3aa: CASRSTGGGWPEAFF; CDR3nt: TGTGCCAGCAGATCGACAGGGGGCGGATGGCCTGAAGCTTTCTTT
v_gene: TRBV5-6; j_gene: TRBJ2-5; abundance: few; d_gene: NA; CDR3aa: CASSPPSGSGTQYF; CDR3nt: TGTGCCAGCAGCCCCCCATCGGGCTCGGGGACCCAGTACTTC
v_gene: TRBV4-3; j_gene: TRBJ2-2; abundance: many; d_gene: NA; CDR3aa: CASSQGTTNTGELFF; CDR3nt: TGCGCCAGCAGCCAGGGGACCACGAACACCGGGGAGCTGTTTTTT
v_gene: TRBV29-1; j_gene: TRBJ1-1; abundance: many; d_gene: NA; CDR3aa: CSGQEMNTEAFF; CDR3nt: TGCAGCGGACAGGAGATGAACACTGAAGCTTTCTTT
v_gene: TRBV12-3/TRBV12-4; j_gene: TRBJ1-2; abundance: NA; d_gene: NA; CDR3aa: CASSSGPGLGYSF; CDR3nt: TGTGCCAGCAGTTCAGGGCCAGGGTTAGGCTACAGCTTC
v_gene: TRBV6-2/TRBV6-3; j_gene: TRBJ1-5; abundance: many; d_gene: TRBD1; CDR3aa: CASKITGAVQPQHF; CDR3nt: TGTGCCAGCAAGATCACAGGGGCGGTTCAGCCCCAGCATTTT
v_gene: TRBV2; j_gene: TRBJ2-7; abundance: many; d_gene: NA; CDR3aa: CASLDTLYEQYF; CDR3nt: TGTGCCAGCTTAGACACCCTCTACGAGCAGTACTTC
v_gene: TRBV25-1; j_gene: TRBJ1-5; abundance: many; d_gene: TRBD1; CDR3aa: CASRTGRSGNQPQHF; CDR3nt: TGTGCCAGCAGGACAGGGCGTTCGGGCAATCAGCCCCAGCATTTT
v_gene: TRBV19; j_gene: TRBJ2-7; abundance: many; d_gene: NA; CDR3aa: CASSTLDTFYEQYF; CDR3nt: TGTGCCAGTAGTACGCTGGACACGTTCTACGAGCAGTACTTC
v_gene: TRBV29-1; j_gene: TRBJ2-7; abundance: many; d_gene: NA; CDR3aa: CSVKNQGYEQYF; CDR3nt: TGCAGCGTTAAAAATCAGGGCTACGAGCAGTACTTC
v_gene: TRBV3-1; j_gene: TRBJ2-7; abundance: NA; d_gene: TRBD2; CDR3aa: CASSQVGLAGVGEQYF; CDR3nt: TGTGCCAGCAGCCAAGTGGGCCTAGCGGGAGTGGGAGAGCAGTACTTC
v_gene: TRBV12-3/TRBV12-4; j_gene: TRBJ2-7; abundance: many; d_gene: TRBD2; CDR3aa: CASSQGSGSRYEQYF; CDR3nt: TGTGCCAGCAGTCAGGGTAGCGGGAGCCGTTACGAGCAGTACTTC
v_gene: TRBV7-3; j_gene: TRBJ2-5; abundance: many; d_gene: NA; CDR3aa: CASSFGYQETQYF; CDR3nt: TGTGCCAGCAGCTTCGGGTACCAAGAGACCCAGTACTTC
v_gene: TRBV27; j_gene: TRBJ2-5; abundance: many; d_gene: NA; CDR3aa: CASRPGGGSTQYF; CDR3nt: TGTGCCAGCAGACCCGGGGGCGGTTCGACCCAGTACTTC
v_gene: TRBV29-1; j_gene: TRBJ2-7; abundance: many; d_gene: NA; CDR3aa: CSVWEAEEQYF; CDR3nt: TGCAGCGTTTGGGAGGCTGAAGAGCAGTACTTC
v_gene: TRBV11-2; j_gene: TRBJ2-2; abundance: many; d_gene: NA; CDR3aa: CASSLLALRDPGELFF; CDR3nt: TGTGCCAGCAGCCTATTAGCCCTTAGGGACCCCGGGGAGCTGTTTTTT